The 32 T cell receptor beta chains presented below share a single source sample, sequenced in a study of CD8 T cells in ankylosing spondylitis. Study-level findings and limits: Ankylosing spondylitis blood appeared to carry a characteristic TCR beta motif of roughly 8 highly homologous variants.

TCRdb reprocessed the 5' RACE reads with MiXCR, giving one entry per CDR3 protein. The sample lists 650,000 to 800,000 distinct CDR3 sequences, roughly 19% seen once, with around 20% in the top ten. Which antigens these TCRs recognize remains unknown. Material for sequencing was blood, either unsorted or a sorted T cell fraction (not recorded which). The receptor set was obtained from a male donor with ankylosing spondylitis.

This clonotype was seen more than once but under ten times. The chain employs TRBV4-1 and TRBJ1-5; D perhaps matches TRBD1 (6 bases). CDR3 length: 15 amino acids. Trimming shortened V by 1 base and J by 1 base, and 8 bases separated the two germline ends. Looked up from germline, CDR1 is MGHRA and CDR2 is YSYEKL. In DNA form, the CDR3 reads TGCGCCAGCAGCCAAGGGACAGACAGCAATCAGCCCCAGCATTTT. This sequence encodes CASSQGTDSNQPQHF.

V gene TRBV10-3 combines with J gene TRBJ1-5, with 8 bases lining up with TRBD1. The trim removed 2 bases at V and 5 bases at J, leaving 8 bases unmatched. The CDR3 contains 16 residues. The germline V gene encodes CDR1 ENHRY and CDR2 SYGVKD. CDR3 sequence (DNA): TGTGCCATCAGTGAGGAAGGACAGGGACGACATCAGCCCCAGCATTTT. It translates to CAISEEGQGRHQPQHF.

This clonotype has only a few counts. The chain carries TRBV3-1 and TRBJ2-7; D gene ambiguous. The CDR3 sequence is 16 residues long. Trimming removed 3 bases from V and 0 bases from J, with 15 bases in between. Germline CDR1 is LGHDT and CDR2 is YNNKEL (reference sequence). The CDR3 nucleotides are TGTGCCAGCAGCCAGGGCCGTTCGAGAGCCTCCTACGAGCAGTACTTC. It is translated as CASSQGRSRASYEQYF.

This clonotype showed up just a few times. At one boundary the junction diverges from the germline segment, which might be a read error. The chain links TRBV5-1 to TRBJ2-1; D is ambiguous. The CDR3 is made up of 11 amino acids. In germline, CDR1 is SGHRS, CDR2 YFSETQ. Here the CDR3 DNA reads TGCGCCAGCAGCCCTGGACGCTGGTGGTCCTTC. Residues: CASSPGRWWSF.

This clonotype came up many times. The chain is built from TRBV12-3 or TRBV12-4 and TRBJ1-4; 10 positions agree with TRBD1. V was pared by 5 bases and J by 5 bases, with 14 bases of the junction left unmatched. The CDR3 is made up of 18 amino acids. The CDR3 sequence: CASSPNRDRGQGNEKLFF. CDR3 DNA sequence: TGTGCCAGCAGTCCCAACCGGGACAGGGGCCAAGGAAATGAAAAACTGTTTTTT.

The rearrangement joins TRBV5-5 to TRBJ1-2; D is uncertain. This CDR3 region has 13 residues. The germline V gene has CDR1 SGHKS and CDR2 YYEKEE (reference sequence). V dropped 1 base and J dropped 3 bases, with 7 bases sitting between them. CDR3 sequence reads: CASSLMADYGYTF. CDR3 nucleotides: TGTGCCAGCAGCTTGATGGCAGACTATGGCTACACCTTC.

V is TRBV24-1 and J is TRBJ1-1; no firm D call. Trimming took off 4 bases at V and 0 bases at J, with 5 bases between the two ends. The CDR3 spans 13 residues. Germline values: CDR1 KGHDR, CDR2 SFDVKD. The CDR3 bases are TGTGCCACCAGTGACCCAGTGAACACTGAAGCTTTCTTT. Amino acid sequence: CATSDPVNTEAFF.

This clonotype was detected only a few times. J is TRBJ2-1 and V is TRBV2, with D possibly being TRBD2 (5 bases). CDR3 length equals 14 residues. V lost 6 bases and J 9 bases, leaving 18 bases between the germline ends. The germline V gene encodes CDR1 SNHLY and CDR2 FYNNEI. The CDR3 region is CASRRGGGMGEQFF. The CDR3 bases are TGTGCCAGCAGGCGCGGAGGCGGTATGGGTGAGCAGTTCTTC.

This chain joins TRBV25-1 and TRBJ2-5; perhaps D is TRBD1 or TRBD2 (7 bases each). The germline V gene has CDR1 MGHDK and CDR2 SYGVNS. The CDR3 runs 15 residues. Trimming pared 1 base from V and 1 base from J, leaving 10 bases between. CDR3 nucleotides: TGTGCCAGCAGTGAATTCAGGGGGGGCCAAGAGACCCAGTACTTC. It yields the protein CASSEFRGGQETQYF.

The chain's CDR3 is CSALSGLFNEQFF. The CDR3 region has the DNA TGCAGTGCTCTATCGGGACTCTTCAATGAGCAGTTCTTC. This chain joins TRBV20-1 and TRBJ2-1; D might be TRBD2 (6 bases). Germline V gene sequence: CDR1 DFQATT, CDR2 SNEGSKA (reference sequence). The CDR3 loop spans 13 amino acids. The V and J ends lost 5 bases and 6 bases respectively, with 14 bases between them.

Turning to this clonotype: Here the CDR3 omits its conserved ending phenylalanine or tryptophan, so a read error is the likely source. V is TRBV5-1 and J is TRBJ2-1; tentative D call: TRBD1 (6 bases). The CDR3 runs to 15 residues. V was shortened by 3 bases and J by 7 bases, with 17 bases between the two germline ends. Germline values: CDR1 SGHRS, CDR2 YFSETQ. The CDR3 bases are TGCGCCAGCAGCTCAAACCCGACAGGCGGTAATGAGCAGTTCTTA. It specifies CASSSNPTGGNEQFL.

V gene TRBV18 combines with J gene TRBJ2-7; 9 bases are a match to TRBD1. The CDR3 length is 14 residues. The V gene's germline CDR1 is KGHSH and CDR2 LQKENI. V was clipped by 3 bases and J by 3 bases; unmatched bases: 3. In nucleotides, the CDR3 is TGTGCCAGCTCACCGACAGGGGGGTACTACGAGCAGTACTTC. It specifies CASSPTGGYYEQYF.

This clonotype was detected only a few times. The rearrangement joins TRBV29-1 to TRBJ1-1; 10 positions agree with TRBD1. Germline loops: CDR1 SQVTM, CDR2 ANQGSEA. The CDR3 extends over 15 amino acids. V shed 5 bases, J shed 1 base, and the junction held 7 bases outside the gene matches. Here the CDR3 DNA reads TGCAGCGTTTACCTGGGGGACAGGGGGAACACTGAAGCTTTCTTT. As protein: CSVYLGDRGNTEAFF.

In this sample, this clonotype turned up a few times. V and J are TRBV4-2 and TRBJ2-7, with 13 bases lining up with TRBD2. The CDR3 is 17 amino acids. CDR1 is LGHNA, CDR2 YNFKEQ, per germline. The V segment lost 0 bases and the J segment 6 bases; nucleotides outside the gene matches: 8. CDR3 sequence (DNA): TGTGCCAGCAGCCAAGAATCTCGGACTAGCGGGAGAAGCGAGCAGTACTTC. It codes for CASSQESRTSGRSEQYF.

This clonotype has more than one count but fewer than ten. CDR3 sequence (DNA): TGTGCCAGTAGTACCACTAAGTACCAAGAGACCCAGTACTTC. Amino acids: CASSTTKYQETQYF. The chain employs TRBV19 and TRBJ2-5; D unresolved. The CDR3 contains 14 residues. Per germline, CDR1 LNHDA and CDR2 SQIVND (reference sequence). V was shortened by 4 bases and J by 0 bases, with 9 bases between the two germline ends. The full variable domain, rest sourced from reference TRBV19 and TRBJ2-5, is DGGITQSPKYLFRKEGQNVTLSCEQNLNHDAMYWYRQDPGQGLRLIYYSQIVNDFQKGDIAEGYSVSREKKESFPLTVTSAQKNPTAFYLCASSTTKYQETQYFGPGTRLLVL.

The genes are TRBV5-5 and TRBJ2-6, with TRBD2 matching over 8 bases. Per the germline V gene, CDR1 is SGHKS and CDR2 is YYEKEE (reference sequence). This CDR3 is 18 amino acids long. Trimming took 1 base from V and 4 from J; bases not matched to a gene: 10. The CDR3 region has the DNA TGTGCCAGCAGCTTGTCCGGGACTAGGGGGGCCGGGGCCAACGTCCTGACTTTC. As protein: CASSLSGTRGAGANVLTF.

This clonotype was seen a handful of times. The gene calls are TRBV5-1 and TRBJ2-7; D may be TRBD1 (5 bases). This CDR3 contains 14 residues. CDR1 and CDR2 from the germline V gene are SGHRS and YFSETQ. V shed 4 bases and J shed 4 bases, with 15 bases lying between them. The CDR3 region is CASSTRASAYEQYF. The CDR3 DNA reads TGCGCCAGCAGCACCAGGGCATCTGCTTACGAGCAGTACTTC.

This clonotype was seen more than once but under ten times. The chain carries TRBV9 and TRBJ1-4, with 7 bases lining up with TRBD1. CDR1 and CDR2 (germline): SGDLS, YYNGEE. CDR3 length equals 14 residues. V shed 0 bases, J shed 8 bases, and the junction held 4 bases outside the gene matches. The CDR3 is CASSVEGGREKLFF. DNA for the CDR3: TGTGCCAGCAGCGTAGAAGGGGGCCGCGAAAAACTGTTTTTT.

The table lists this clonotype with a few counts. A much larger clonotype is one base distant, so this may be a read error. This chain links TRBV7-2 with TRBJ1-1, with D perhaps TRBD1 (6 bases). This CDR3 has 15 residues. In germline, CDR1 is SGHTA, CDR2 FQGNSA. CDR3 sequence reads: CASSLARGGGTQAFF. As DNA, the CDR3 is TGTGCCAGCAGCTTAGCGCGGGGGGGGGGCACTCAAGCTTTCTTT.

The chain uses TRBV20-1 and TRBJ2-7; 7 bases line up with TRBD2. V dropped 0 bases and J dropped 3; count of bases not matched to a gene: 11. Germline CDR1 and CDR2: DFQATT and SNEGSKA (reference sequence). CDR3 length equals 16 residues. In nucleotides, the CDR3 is TGCAGTGCTAGAGATCTGGGGGTAGCGGGTCTCTACGAGCAGTACTTC. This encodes CSARDLGVAGLYEQYF.

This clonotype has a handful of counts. CDR3 in DNA: TGTGCCAGCAGTCCCCACGGGACAGGGCAGGGCAATCAGCCCCAGCATTTT. It specifies CASSPHGTGQGNQPQHF. The chain employs TRBV12-3 or TRBV12-4 and TRBJ1-5, with 9 bases lining up with TRBD1. The CDR3 has 17 amino acids. Unmatched junction bases numbered 10, after V lost 5 bases and J lost 2 bases.

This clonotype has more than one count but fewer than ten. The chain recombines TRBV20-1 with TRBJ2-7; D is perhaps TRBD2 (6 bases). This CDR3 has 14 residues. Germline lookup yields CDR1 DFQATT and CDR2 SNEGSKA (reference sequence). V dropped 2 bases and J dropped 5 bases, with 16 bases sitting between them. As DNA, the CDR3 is TGCAGTGCTAGACACGAGGGACTCCCCCACGAGCAGTACTTC. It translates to CSARHEGLPHEQYF.

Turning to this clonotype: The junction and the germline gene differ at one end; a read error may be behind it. Here the CDR3 reads CASSLERGTYEQYF. In DNA, the CDR3 is TGTGCCAGCAGCCTAGAACGGGGTACCTACGAGCAGTACTTC. The chain links TRBV11-2 to TRBJ2-7; maybe TRBD2 (5 bases). Germline lookup yields CDR1 SGHAT and CDR2 FQNNGV. The CDR3 sequence is 14 residues long.

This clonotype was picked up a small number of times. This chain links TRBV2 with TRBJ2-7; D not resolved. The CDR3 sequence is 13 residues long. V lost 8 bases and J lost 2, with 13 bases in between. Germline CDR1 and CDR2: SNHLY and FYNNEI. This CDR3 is CASGFVQTYEQYF. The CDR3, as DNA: TGTGCCAGCGGTTTCGTACAAACCTACGAGCAGTACTTC.

The CDR3 region has the DNA TGTGCCAGTACGCGGGGGCCCAGCACAGATACGCAGTATTTT. This translates into CASTRGPSTDTQYF. The chain joins TRBV19 to TRBJ2-3, with a possible D match to TRBD2 (7 bases). V lost 7 bases, J lost 0 bases, and 11 bases lay in between. Looked up from germline, CDR1 is LNHDA and CDR2 is SQIVND (reference sequence). This CDR3 has 14 residues.

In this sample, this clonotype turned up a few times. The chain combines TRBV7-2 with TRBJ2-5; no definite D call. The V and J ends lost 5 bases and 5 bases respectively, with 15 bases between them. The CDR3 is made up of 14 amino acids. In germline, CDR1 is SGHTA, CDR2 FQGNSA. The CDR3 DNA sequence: TGTGCCAGCAGCCCTAGTTGGGGTGGGGAGACCCAGTACTTC. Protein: CASSPSWGGETQYF.

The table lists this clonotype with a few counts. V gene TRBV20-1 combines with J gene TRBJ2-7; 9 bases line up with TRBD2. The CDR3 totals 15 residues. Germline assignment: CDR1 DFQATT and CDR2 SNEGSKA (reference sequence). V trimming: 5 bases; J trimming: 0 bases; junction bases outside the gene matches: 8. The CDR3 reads CSARQGLALSYEQYF. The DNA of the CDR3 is TGCAGTGCTCGCCAAGGACTAGCGCTCTCCTACGAGCAGTACTTC.

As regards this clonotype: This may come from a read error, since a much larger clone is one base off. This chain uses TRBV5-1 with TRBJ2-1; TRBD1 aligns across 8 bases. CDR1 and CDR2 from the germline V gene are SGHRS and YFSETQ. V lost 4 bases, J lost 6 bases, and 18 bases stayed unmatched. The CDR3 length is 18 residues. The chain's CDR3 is CASSQDRGSGRIFNEQFF. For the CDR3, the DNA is TGCGCCAGCAGCCAAGACAGGGGTTCGGGCCGCATATTCAATGAGCAGTTCTTC.

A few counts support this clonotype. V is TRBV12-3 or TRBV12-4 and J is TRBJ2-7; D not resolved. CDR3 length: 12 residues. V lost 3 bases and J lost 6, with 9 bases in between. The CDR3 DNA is TGTGCCAGCAGTTTTGTTCTTCCCGAGCAGTACTTC. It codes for CASSFVLPEQYF.

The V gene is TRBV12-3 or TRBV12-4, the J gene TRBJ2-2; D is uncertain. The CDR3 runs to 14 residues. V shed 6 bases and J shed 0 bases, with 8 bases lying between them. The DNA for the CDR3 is TGTGCCAGCAGCCGAACGACGAACACCGGGGAGCTGTTTTTT. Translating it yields CASSRTTNTGELFF.

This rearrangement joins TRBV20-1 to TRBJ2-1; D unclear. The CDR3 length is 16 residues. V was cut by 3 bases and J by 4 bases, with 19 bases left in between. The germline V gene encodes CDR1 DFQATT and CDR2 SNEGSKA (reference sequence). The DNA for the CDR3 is TGCAGTGCTAGGACCCTTCTCAGTGGGCCTTACAATGAGCAGTTCTTC. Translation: CSARTLLSGPYNEQFF.

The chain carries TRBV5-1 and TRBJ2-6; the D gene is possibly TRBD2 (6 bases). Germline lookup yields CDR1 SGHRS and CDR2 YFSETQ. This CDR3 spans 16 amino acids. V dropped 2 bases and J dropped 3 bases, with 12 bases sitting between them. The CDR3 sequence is CASSFASGRGANVLTF. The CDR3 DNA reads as TGCGCCAGCAGCTTTGCAAGCGGGCGTGGGGCCAACGTCCTGACTTTC.